Listed here are 30 T cell receptor beta chains from one sample, sequenced in a study of CD8+CD57+ T cells in acquired aplastic anemia. According to the study, genomic DNA was the template for TCR beta VDJ and CDR3 profiling. TCRdb re-called the reads with MiXCR, one entry per CDR3 protein. Counted here are under 200,000 distinct CDR3 sequences, more than 45% occurring once; the ten biggest clones make up 2.5% to 3.5%. By flow cytometry, patients selected for sequencing had shown an expansion of CD8+CD57+ cells. Input material: sorted CD4+, CD8+, or CD8+CD57+ T cells (not recorded which) from PBMCs. The receptor source for this set is a human donor with aplastic anemia.

This clonotype was found many times. This chain connects TRBV5-8 to TRBJ1-1; D is perhaps TRBD1 (6 bases). V was pared by 6 bases and J by 4 bases, with 16 bases between. This CDR3 is 14 amino acids long. Per germline, CDR1 SGHTS and CDR2 YDEGEE. Written as DNA, the CDR3 is TGTGCCAGCATCATACAGGGTGGGCTCACTGAAGCTTTCTTT. Translated: CASIIQGGLTEAFF.

This clonotype came up a few times. This sequence joins TRBV24-1 and TRBJ1-1, with unresolved D. CDR3 length equals 12 residues. Trimming stripped 0 bases from V and 7 bases from J, with 5 bases between. Per the germline V gene, CDR1 is KGHDR and CDR2 is SFDVKD. CDR3 residues: CATSDLMGEAFF. CDR3 nucleotides: TGTGCCACCAGTGATTTGATGGGTGAAGCTTTCTTT.

This clonotype appeared many times. A much more abundant neighbour one base away suggests this may be a read error. This chain connects TRBV12-3 or TRBV12-4 to TRBJ2-7; 13 nucleotides line up with TRBD2. The CDR3 contains 14 residues. The CDR3 region has the DNA TGTGCCAGCAGGCGGGGACTAGCGGGATTTGAGCGGTACTTC. This encodes CASRRGLAGFERYF.

In its sample, this clonotype was seen once. The chain uses TRBV10-3 and TRBJ2-3, with TRBD2 matching over 14 bases. This CDR3 is built from 14 residues. V lost 10 bases, J lost 6 bases, and 6 bases stayed unmatched. Per germline, CDR1 ENHRY and CDR2 SYGVKD. The CDR3 is CATQGLAGVDTQYF. In DNA form, the CDR3 reads TGTGCCACCCAGGGACTAGCGGGAGTTGATACGCAGTATTTT.

V is TRBV5-1 and J is TRBJ2-7; no definite D call. V was trimmed by 0 bases and J by 6 bases, leaving 10 bases between them. Germline V CDR1 and CDR2: SGHRS, YFSETQ. The CDR3 runs 13 residues. CDR3 in DNA: TGCGCCAGCAGCTTGGAGCCCTCCCGCGAGCAGTACTTC. Its protein product is CASSLEPSREQYF.

V is TRBV19 and J is TRBJ1-4; 7 bases are a match to TRBD1. The CDR3 is 14 amino acids. The V gene end was trimmed by 6 bases and the J gene end by 3 bases; junction bases not matched to a gene: 4. Germline V lookup: CDR1 LNHDA, CDR2 SQIVND (reference sequence). CDR3 protein: CASRRQGANEKLFF. In DNA, the CDR3 is TGTGCCAGTAGGAGACAGGGAGCTAATGAAAAACTGTTTTTT.

This sequence joins TRBV14 and TRBJ2-7; either TRBD1 or TRBD2 may fit D (5 bases each). This CDR3 spans 16 amino acids. Trimming took off 4 bases at V and 5 bases at J, with 21 bases between the two ends. Looked up from germline, CDR1 is SGHDN and CDR2 is FVKESK. In DNA, the CDR3 is TGTGCCAGCAGCCTATCCGGGACCGCGGCGCCGCACGAGCAGTACTTC. Translated: CASSLSGTAAPHEQYF.

This chain links TRBV10-1 with TRBJ1-1; D gene ambiguous. The CDR3 consists of 13 residues. Germline V gives CDR1 WNHNN, CDR2 SYGVQD (reference sequence). Trimming took off 2 bases at V and 0 bases at J, with 4 bases between the two ends. This CDR3 reads CASSETLNTEAFF. CDR3 DNA sequence: TGCGCCAGCAGTGAGACACTGAACACTGAAGCTTTCTTT.

This clonotype was seen at least ten times. CDR3: CASSSVLAGVKEQFF. In DNA, the CDR3 is TGTGCCAGCAGCTCGGTACTAGCGGGAGTAAAGGAGCAGTTCTTC. V gene TRBV7-6 combines with J gene TRBJ2-1; TRBD2 matches at 11 bases. The V gene end was trimmed by 4 bases and the J gene end by 10 bases; junction bases not matched to a gene: 9. CDR3 length equals 15 residues. Looked up from germline, CDR1 is SGHVS and CDR2 is FNYEAQ.

This clonotype was found many times. V and J are TRBV10-2 and TRBJ2-2; D remains ambiguous. With 6 bases removed from V and 1 base from J, the gap between germline ends came to 6 bases. This CDR3 has 13 residues. From germline, CDR1 is WSHSY and CDR2 SAAADI. The CDR3 region has the DNA TGCGCCAGCAGGGTCCTGAACACCGGGGAGCTGTTTTTT. Protein sequence: CASRVLNTGELFF.

The sample holds many counts of this clonotype. The chain carries TRBV7-2 and TRBJ2-7, with TRBD1 matching 7 bases. Germline assignment: CDR1 SGHTA and CDR2 FQGNSA. V was pared by 0 bases and J by 2 bases, with 1 base of the junction left unmatched. This CDR3 region has 14 residues. CDR3: CASSLAGTAYEQYF. DNA of the CDR3: TGTGCCAGCAGCTTAGCCGGGACAGCCTACGAGCAGTACTTC.

V usage is TRBV6-5 and J usage is TRBJ1-6; D ambiguous. V was trimmed by 2 bases and J by 7 bases, leaving 15 bases between them. CDR1 and CDR2 from the germline V gene are MNHEY and SVGAGI. This CDR3 is built from 16 residues. CDR3 in amino acids: CASSYRGLAGNSPLHF. The CDR3 bases are TGTGCCAGCAGTTACCGAGGACTAGCGGGGAATTCACCCCTCCACTTT.

The chain uses TRBV2 and TRBJ2-7; 9 bases align to TRBD2. The junction had 5 bases not matched to a gene; V was cut back by 4 bases and J by 4 bases. The CDR3 sequence is 14 residues long. Germline V gives CDR1 SNHLY, CDR2 FYNNEI. DNA for the CDR3: TGTGCCAGCAGTGCGCGACTAGCGGAGTACGAGCAGTACTTC. Encoded protein: CASSARLAEYEQYF.

The CDR3 DNA reads as TGTGCCAGCAGTGAACTGGGGCTAGCGGGAGCCTACGAGCAGTACTTC. Translating gives CASSELGLAGAYEQYF. The chain recombines TRBV2 with TRBJ2-7; 10 positions agree with TRBD2. This CDR3 contains 16 residues. CDR1 and CDR2 (germline): SNHLY, FYNNEI. The V segment lost 2 bases and the J segment 2 bases; nucleotides outside the gene matches: 6.

The rearrangement joins TRBV7-2 to TRBJ1-1; D possibly corresponds to TRBD1 (6 bases). V lost 4 bases, J lost 5 bases, and 17 bases lay in between. The CDR3 length is 15 residues. Germline CDR1 is SGHTA and CDR2 is FQGNSA. CDR3 DNA sequence: TGTGCCAGCAGCTCCGTGGTAGGGGGTTGGACTGAAGCTTTCTTT. Its translation: CASSSVVGGWTEAFF.

This clonotype was seen many times. The rearrangement links TRBV7-8 to TRBJ1-2; no definite D call. V was pared by 5 bases and J by 4 bases, with 14 bases between. CDR1 is SGHVS and CDR2 is FQNEAQ in the germline V gene. The CDR3 is 14 amino acids. CDR3 DNA sequence: TGTGCCAGCAGCCCCTCACTCGATACCTATGGCTACACCTTC. It codes for CASSPSLDTYGYTF.

To note about this clonotype: Possible read error: a much larger clone is one base away. The chain employs TRBV11-1 and TRBJ1-3; possible D gene TRBD1, 5 bases. Germline CDR1 SGHAT, CDR2 FQDESV (reference sequence). CDR3 length equals 16 residues. DNA for the CDR3: TGTGCCGGCAGCCGATTAAACGGGGGCTCTGGAAACACCATATATTTT. Encoded protein: CAGSRLNGGSGNTIYF.

This clonotype was seen just once. J is TRBJ1-5 and V is TRBV12-1; TRBD1 is the table's D call and was not checked against the DNA. TRBV12-1 is a listed pseudogene. CDR3 length equals 14 residues. The CDR3 DNA is TGTGCCAGCAGTCCGGGACAGGGACGGCAGCCCCAGCATTTT. Translation gives CASSPGQGRQPQHF.

The chain carries TRBV6-1 and TRBJ1-1, with D possibly being TRBD1 (5 bases). Germline loops: CDR1 MNHNS, CDR2 SASEGT. With 6 bases removed from V and 12 bases from J, the gap between germline ends came to 20 bases. This CDR3 comprises 13 residues. The CDR3 DNA reads TGTGCCAGCAGAACTACCGGGGGGAGGTTGACTTTCTTT. It encodes CASRTTGGRLTFF.

CDR3 sequence reads: CSVALNPGDGQYF. CDR3 DNA sequence: TGCAGCGTTGCACTTAACCCTGGGGACGGGCAGTACTTC. The rearrangement joins TRBV29-1 to TRBJ2-7; D tentatively fits TRBD1 or TRBD2 (5 bases each). V was shortened by 4 bases and J by 9 bases, with 19 bases between the two germline ends. CDR1 is SQVTM, CDR2 ANQGSEA, per germline. The CDR3 length is 13 residues.

The chain is built from TRBV7-2 and TRBJ2-7; D uncertain. Deletions cut 1 base from V and 3 bases from J, with 13 bases between. The CDR3 has 15 amino acids. Germline assignment: CDR1 SGHTA and CDR2 FQGNSA. The CDR3 sequence is CASSLGMGPLYEQYF. CDR3 bases: TGTGCCAGCAGCTTAGGCATGGGCCCACTCTACGAGCAGTACTTC.

This clonotype came up a few times. The gene calls are TRBV15 and TRBJ2-7; 8 positions match TRBD1. Germline lookup yields CDR1 LNHNV and CDR2 YYDKDF (reference sequence). J lost 7 bases, V lost 3 bases, and 14 bases had no gene match. The CDR3 totals 16 residues. The CDR3 spells CATSSGGLGTGGEQYF. Here the CDR3 DNA reads TGTGCCACCAGCAGTGGGGGGTTAGGGACAGGTGGTGAGCAGTACTTC.

The gene calls are TRBV20-1 and TRBJ1-5; TRBD1 agrees at 7 bases. V was pared by 6 bases and J by 6 bases, with 14 bases of the junction left unmatched. CDR1 and CDR2 from the germline V gene are DFQATT and SNEGSKA (reference sequence). The CDR3 spans 15 residues. The CDR3 loop is CSAQDFAGGSQPQHF. The CDR3 DNA follows: TGCAGTGCCCAAGATTTTGCAGGGGGTAGTCAGCCCCAGCATTTT.

This clonotype was detected only once. V gene TRBV7-3 combines with J gene TRBJ2-6; 7 nucleotides agree with TRBD1. This CDR3 has 14 amino acids. V dropped 5 bases and J dropped 8; count of bases not matched to a gene: 6. Germline assignment: CDR1 SGHTA and CDR2 FQGTGA. In DNA form, the CDR3 reads TGTGCCAGCAGCATACCGACAGGGACCAACGTCCTGACTTTC. It is translated as CASSIPTGTNVLTF.

With regard to this clonotype: This may stem from a read error, because a much larger clone lies one nucleotide away. The CDR3 bases are TGTGCCAGCAGTGTCGGACATAATTTCGGGGAGCTGTTTTTT. Protein product: CASSVGHNFGELFF. The chain links TRBV6-1 to TRBJ2-2; D possibly corresponds to TRBD1 (5 bases). Germline V gene data show CDR1 as MNHNS and CDR2 as SASEGT. This CDR3 region has 14 residues. The V and J ends lost 4 bases and 7 bases respectively, with 13 bases between them.

The sample holds many counts of this clonotype. The CDR3 region is CASSARPTVYEQYF. The CDR3 DNA sequence: TGTGCCAGCAGCGCCCGCCCTACCGTCTACGAGCAGTACTTC. The chain is built from TRBV11-3 and TRBJ2-7; D gene unclear. V lost 5 bases to trimming and J lost 3 bases, with 14 bases between them. This CDR3 is built from 14 residues. From germline, CDR1 is SGHNT and CDR2 YENEEA. The complete variable domain, with remaining parts taken from reference TRBV11-3 and TRBJ2-7, reads EAGVVQSPRYKIIEKKQPVAFWCNPISGHNTLYWYLQNLGQGPELLIRYENEEAVDDSQLPKDRFSAERLKGVDSTLKIQPAELGDSAVYLCASSARPTVYEQYFGPGTRLTVT.

The chain carries TRBV7-2 and TRBJ2-5; 7 bases agree with TRBD2. Germline V gene data show CDR1 as SGHTA and CDR2 as FQGNSA. This CDR3 has 13 residues. V was clipped by 8 bases and J by 1 base; unmatched bases: 4. For the CDR3, the DNA is TGTGCCAGCGCTAGACTAGCCCAAGAGACCCAGTACTTC. It is translated as CASARLAQETQYF.

This clonotype has only one observation. The chain carries TRBV12-3 or TRBV12-4 and TRBJ1-3; 7 nucleotides agree with TRBD1. V lost 3 bases and J lost 4; bases outside the gene matches: 6. The CDR3 totals 15 residues. The CDR3 DNA is TGTGCCAGCAGTTTTGGAGGGGGCGCGGGAAACACCATATATTTT. This sequence encodes CASSFGGGAGNTIYF.

This clonotype came up many times. CDR3 sequence: CASSDGRSYGYTF. Written as DNA, the CDR3 is TGTGCCAGCAGTGACGGCAGGAGCTATGGCTACACCTTC. The rearrangement uses TRBV2 and TRBJ1-2; D not resolved. The CDR3 sequence is 13 residues long. Deletions cut 3 bases from V and 4 bases from J, with 9 bases between. The germline V gene has CDR1 SNHLY and CDR2 FYNNEI.

This clonotype was detected a few times. This chain connects TRBV27 to TRBJ1-1; D not resolved. The ends were cut back, 2 bases at V and 3 bases at J, with 10 bases in the middle. There are 14 residues in the CDR3. The germline CDR1 and CDR2 sequences are MNHEY and SMNVEV (reference sequence). The CDR3 region is CASSLREGDTEAFF. CDR3 DNA: TGTGCCAGCAGTTTAAGAGAGGGAGACACTGAAGCTTTCTTT.